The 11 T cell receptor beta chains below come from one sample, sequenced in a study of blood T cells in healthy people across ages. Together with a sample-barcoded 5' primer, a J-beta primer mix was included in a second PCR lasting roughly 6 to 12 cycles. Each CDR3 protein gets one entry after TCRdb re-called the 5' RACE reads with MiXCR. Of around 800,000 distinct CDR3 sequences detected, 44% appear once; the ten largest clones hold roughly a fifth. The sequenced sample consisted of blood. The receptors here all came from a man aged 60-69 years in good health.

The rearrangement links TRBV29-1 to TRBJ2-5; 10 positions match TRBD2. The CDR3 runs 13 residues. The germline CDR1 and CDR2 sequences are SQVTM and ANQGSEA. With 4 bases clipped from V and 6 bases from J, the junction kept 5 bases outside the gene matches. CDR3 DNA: TGCAGCGTTGGAGCGGGGGGGCGGCAGACCCAGTACTTC. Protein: CSVGAGGRQTQYF.

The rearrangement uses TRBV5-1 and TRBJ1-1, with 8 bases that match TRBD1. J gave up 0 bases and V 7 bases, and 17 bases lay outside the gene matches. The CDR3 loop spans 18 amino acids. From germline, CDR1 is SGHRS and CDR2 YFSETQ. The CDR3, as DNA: TGCGCCAGCTCTAGCGGGTACGGGACAGGAACCATGAACACTGAAGCTTTCTTT. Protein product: CASSSGYGTGTMNTEAFF.

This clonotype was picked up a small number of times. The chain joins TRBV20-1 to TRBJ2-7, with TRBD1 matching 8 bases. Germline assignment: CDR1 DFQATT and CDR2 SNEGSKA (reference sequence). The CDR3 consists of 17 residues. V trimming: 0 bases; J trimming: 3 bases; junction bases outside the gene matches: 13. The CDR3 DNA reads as TGCAGTGCTAGAGATACGGTAAACCGGGACAGGAACTACGAGCAGTACTTC. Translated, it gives CSARDTVNRDRNYEQYF.

CDR3 protein: CASSQGYTSSYEQYF. CDR3 coding DNA: TGCGCCAGCAGCCAAGGATATACGAGCTCCTACGAGCAGTACTTC. This rearrangement joins TRBV4-1 to TRBJ2-7, with no clear D. The CDR3 contains 15 residues. Trimming removed 1 base from V and 0 bases from J, with 10 bases in between. Germline-derived CDR1 and CDR2 are MGHRA and YSYEKL.

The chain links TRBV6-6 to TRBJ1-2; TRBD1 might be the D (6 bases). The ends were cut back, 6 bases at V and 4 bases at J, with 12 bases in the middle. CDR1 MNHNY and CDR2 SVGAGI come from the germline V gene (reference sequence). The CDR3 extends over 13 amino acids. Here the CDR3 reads CASRTDSRYGYTF. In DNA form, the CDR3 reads TGTGCCAGCAGGACGGACAGCCGCTATGGCTACACCTTC.

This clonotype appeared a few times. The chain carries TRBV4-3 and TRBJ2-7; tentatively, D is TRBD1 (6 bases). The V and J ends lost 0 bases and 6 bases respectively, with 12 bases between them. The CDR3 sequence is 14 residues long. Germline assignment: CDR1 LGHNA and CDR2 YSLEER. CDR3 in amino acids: CASSQDRGSGEQYF. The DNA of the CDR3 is TGCGCCAGCAGCCAAGACAGGGGATCTGGCGAGCAGTACTTC.

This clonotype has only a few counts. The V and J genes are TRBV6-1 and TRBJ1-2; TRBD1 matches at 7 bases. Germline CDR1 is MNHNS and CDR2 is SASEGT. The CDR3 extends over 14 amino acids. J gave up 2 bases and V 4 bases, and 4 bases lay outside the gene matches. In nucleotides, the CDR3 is TGTGCCAGCAGTGCGCAACAGGGGAACTATGGCTACACCTTC. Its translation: CASSAQQGNYGYTF.

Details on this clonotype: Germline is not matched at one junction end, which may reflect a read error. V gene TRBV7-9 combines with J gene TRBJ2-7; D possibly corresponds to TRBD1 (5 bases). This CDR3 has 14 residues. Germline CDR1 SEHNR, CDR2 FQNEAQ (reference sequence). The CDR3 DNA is TGTGCCGGCAGCTTGGGGCAGGGCCCCTACGAGCAGTACTTC. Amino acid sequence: CAGSLGQGPYEQYF.

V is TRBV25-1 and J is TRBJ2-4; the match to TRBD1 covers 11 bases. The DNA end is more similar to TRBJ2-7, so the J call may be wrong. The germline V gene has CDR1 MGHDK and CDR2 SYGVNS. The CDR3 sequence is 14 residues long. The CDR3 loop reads CASSEGTGGDEQYF. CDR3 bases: TGTGCCAGCAGTGAAGGGACAGGGGGGGACGAGCAGTACTTC.

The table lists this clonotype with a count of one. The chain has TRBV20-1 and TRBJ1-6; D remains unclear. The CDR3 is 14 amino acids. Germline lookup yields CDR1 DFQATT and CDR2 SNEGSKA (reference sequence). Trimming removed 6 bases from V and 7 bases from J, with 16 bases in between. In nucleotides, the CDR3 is TGCAGTGCCCAAAATTGGGTCCTGAATTCACCCCTCCACTTT. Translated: CSAQNWVLNSPLHF.

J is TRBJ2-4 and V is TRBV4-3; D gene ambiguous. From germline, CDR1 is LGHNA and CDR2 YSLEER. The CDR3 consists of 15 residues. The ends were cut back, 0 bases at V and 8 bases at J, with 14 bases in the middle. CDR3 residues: CASSQDDLGRHIQYF. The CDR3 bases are TGCGCCAGCAGCCAAGACGATTTGGGCCGGCACATTCAGTACTTC.